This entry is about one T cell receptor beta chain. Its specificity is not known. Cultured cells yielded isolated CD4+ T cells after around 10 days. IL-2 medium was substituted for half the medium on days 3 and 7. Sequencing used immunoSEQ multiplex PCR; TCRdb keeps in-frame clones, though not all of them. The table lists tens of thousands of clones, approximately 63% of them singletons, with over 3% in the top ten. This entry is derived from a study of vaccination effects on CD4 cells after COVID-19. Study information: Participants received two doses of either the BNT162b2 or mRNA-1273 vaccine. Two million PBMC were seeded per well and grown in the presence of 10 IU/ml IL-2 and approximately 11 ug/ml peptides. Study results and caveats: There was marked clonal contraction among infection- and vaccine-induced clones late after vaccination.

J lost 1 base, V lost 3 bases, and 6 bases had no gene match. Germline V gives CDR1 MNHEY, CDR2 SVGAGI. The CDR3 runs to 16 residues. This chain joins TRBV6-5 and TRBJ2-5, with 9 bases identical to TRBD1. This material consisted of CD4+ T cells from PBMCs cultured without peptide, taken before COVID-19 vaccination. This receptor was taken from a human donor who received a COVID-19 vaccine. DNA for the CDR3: TGTGCCAGCAGTTATTGGCCGGGACAGGGCCAAGAGACCCAGTACTTC. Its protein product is CASSYWPGQGQETQYF.